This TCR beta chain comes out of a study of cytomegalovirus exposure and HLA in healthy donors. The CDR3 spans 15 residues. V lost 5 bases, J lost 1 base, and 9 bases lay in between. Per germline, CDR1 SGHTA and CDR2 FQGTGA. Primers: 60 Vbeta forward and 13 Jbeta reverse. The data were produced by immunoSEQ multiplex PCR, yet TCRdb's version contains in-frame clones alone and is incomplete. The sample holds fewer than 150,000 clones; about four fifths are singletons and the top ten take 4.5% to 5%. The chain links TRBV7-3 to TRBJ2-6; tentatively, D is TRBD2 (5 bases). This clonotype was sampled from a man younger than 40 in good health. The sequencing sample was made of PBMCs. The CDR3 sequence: CASSLRRSGANVLTF. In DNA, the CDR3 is TGTGCCAGCAGCCTTCGGAGGTCTGGGGCCAACGTCCTGACTTTC.